This T cell receptor (beta chain) was sequenced in a study of T-cell reconstitution after alpha-beta-depleted transplantation in children. CDR3 length: 14 residues. This clonotype appeared many times. Its specificity is not known. TCRbeta library preparation incorporated unique molecular identifiers. TCRdb reprocessed the PCR reads via MiXCR and lists one record per CDR3 protein. The sample shows around 270,000 distinct CDR3 sequences, about 9.5% of them seen only once. Points from the study as a whole: It was surviving recipient T cells and thymic progenitors that gave some patients high TCRbeta diversity at day 60. Fresh T-cell production supplied most of the T-cell counts and diversity seen one year after transplant. As was reported, about two months after transplant, alpha-beta T cells came from several hundred expanded graft clones.

This receptor was taken from a boy in the first two years of life with acute myeloid leukemia, due to receive a stem cell transplant. This specimen consisted of PBMCs, obtained before TCRalphabeta/CD19-depleted stem cell transplant. This chain uses TRBV21-1 with TRBJ2-1; the DNA was not used to check the table's D call, TRBD1. TRBV21-1 is deemed a pseudogene. Written as DNA, the CDR3 is TGTGCCAGCAAGGGACAGGGAAGGTACAATGAGCAGTTCTTC. This codes for CASKGQGRYNEQFF.